This entry lists 19 T cell receptor beta chains sequenced from one sample in a study of T cell repertoires in cytomegalovirus infection. MiXCR was run by TCRdb on the reads, yielding one entry per CDR3 protein. The profile shows fewer than 700,000 distinct CDR3 sequences, more than 20% of them singletons. What was sequenced was CD8+ T cells from PBMCs. All receptors come from a human donor in good health (CMV status not recorded). Some clones in this sample may be carry-over from other donors' samples.

This clonotype was counted ten times or more. A junction end diverges from the germline sequence, so it may reflect a read error. The rearrangement links TRBV7-9 to TRBJ1-2; tentatively, D is TRBD1 (5 bases). The CDR3 consists of 12 residues. From germline, CDR1 is SEHNR and CDR2 FQNEAQ (reference sequence). CDR3 nucleotide sequence: TGTGCCAGCAGCTCCGAACCTCCGGGACCCCACTTC. Translating it yields CASSSEPPGPHF. Full variable domain (remainder filled in from reference TRBV7-9 and TRBJ1-2): DTGVSQNPRHKITKRGQNVTFRCDPISEHNRLYWYRQTLGQGPEFLTYFQNEAQLEKSRLLSDRFSAERPKGSFSTLEIQRTEQGDSAMYLCASSSEPPGPHFGSGTRLTVV.

The CDR3 sequence is CASSRPTGVVNTEAFF. The CDR3 DNA reads as TGTGCCAGCAGCCGACCGACAGGGGTCGTGAACACTGAAGCTTTCTTT. This sequence joins TRBV7-4 and TRBJ1-1; TRBD1 aligns across 8 bases. Germline V gives CDR1 SGHVT, CDR2 SQSDAQ. The CDR3 covers 16 residues. The V and J ends lost 5 bases and 0 bases, in that order; junction bases with no gene match: 8.

This clonotype has only one observation. The chain combines TRBV20-1 with TRBJ1-1; a weak D match, TRBD1 (5 bases). Germline lookup yields CDR1 DFQATT and CDR2 SNEGSKA (reference sequence). This CDR3 spans 14 amino acids. The V gene lost 6 bases and the J gene lost 1 base, with 15 bases spanning the gap. The CDR3 region has the DNA TGCAGTGCCCGGGGGGTAATAAAGAACACTGAAGCTTTCTTT. This sequence encodes CSARGVIKNTEAFF.

This chain joins TRBV2 and TRBJ1-1, with a weak D call TRBD1 (5 bases). This CDR3 has 14 amino acids. Germline V gene lookup returns CDR1 SNHLY and CDR2 FYNNEI. With 8 bases removed from V and 1 base from J, the gap between germline ends came to 14 bases. The CDR3 loop reads CASYRGRENTEAFF. CDR3 nucleotide sequence: TGTGCCAGCTACCGGGGACGGGAGAACACTGAAGCTTTCTTT.

This clonotype showed up just a few times. This rearrangement joins TRBV10-3 to TRBJ1-2; D remains unclear. V shed 6 bases and J shed 10 bases, with 15 bases lying between them. Germline CDR1 ENHRY, CDR2 SYGVKD. The CDR3 is 12 residues long. In nucleotides, the CDR3 is TGTGCCATCAGGGTGGGCAGTAATCACTACACCTTC. Translating it yields CAIRVGSNHYTF.

The table lists this clonotype with a few counts. The genes are TRBV4-1 and TRBJ1-1; D is ambiguous. The germline V gene has CDR1 MGHRA and CDR2 YSYEKL. Trimming pared 1 base from V and 4 bases from J, leaving 13 bases between. The length of the CDR3 is 15 residues. The DNA for the CDR3 is TGCGCCAGCAGCCAAGTAGTGCAGATCTTCACTGAAGCTTTCTTT. The encoded protein is CASSQVVQIFTEAFF.

The chain has TRBV15 and TRBJ2-7, with 8 bases identical to TRBD1. The CDR3 length is 15 residues. Germline values: CDR1 LNHNV, CDR2 YYDKDF (reference sequence). J lost 1 base, V lost 5 bases, and 7 bases had no gene match. CDR3 protein: CATSPDRAISYEQYV. The DNA for the CDR3 is TGTGCCACCAGCCCGGACAGGGCAATTTCCTACGAGCAGTACGTC.

This chain links TRBV20-1 with TRBJ2-6; D could derive from TRBD1 or TRBD2 (5 bases each). The V end was cut by 3 bases, the J end by 4 bases, with 13 bases between. Germline CDR1 DFQATT, CDR2 SNEGSKA (reference sequence). The CDR3 extends over 15 amino acids. The CDR3, as DNA: TGCAGTGCTAGTTACCGGGGCGCCGGGGCCAACGTCCTGACTTTC. Protein: CSASYRGAGANVLTF.

Ten or more counts support this clonotype. The chain combines TRBV7-2 with TRBJ2-1, with 7 bases matching TRBD1. V was clipped by 3 bases and J by 0 bases; unmatched bases: 8. The CDR3 is 17 residues long. The germline V gene encodes CDR1 SGHTA and CDR2 FQGNSA. The CDR3 DNA is TGTGCCAGCAGCTTCATCTCCGGGACAGACTCCTACAATGAGCAGTTCTTC. Residues: CASSFISGTDSYNEQFF.

This clonotype was seen a handful of times. The V gene is TRBV7-9, the J gene TRBJ1-2; D is unresolved. V was clipped by 5 bases and J by 5 bases, with 12 bases between them. Germline V lookup: CDR1 SEHNR, CDR2 FQNEAQ (reference sequence). The CDR3 spans 13 residues. DNA for the CDR3: TGTGCCAGCAGCCAGGACCTATGGTATGGCTACACCTTC. Translating gives CASSQDLWYGYTF.

Only a few counts were recorded for this clonotype. The rearrangement links TRBV2 to TRBJ1-2, with 9 bases lining up with TRBD1. V lost 5 bases to trimming and J lost 7 bases; unmatched junction nucleotides: 8. The CDR3 sequence is 14 residues long. From germline, CDR1 is SNHLY and CDR2 FYNNEI. The CDR3 here is CASSQLQGASGYTF. Written as DNA, the CDR3 is TGTGCCAGCAGTCAACTACAGGGGGCCAGTGGCTACACCTTC.

This clonotype has a count of ten or more. CDR3: CASSPTGTDGEAFF. CDR3 DNA: TGTGCCAGCAGTCCCACCGGGACGGACGGTGAAGCTTTCTTT. The rearrangement uses TRBV7-6 and TRBJ1-1; TRBD1 is a possible D gene (5 bases). The V end lost 6 bases, the J end lost 7 bases, and 18 bases lay between the germline ends. Germline loops: CDR1 SGHVS, CDR2 FNYEAQ. This CDR3 spans 14 amino acids.

This clonotype was observed a single time. The junction does not match germline at one end; this may be a read error. This rearrangement joins TRBV28 to TRBJ1-5; D uncertain. CDR1 and CDR2 from the germline V gene are MDHEN and SYDVKM. The CDR3 length is 15 residues. The CDR3 DNA sequence: TGTGCCAGCAGTATGGAGGCTCATAGCAATCAGCCCCAACATTTT. It yields the protein CASSMEAHSNQPQHF.

The chain is built from TRBV20-1 and TRBJ2-5; 7 bases match TRBD2. V lost 6 bases to trimming and J lost 4 bases; unmatched junction nucleotides: 20. CDR3 length equals 17 residues. Germline CDR1 DFQATT, CDR2 SNEGSKA (reference sequence). DNA of the CDR3: TGCAGTGCCGACGGACTAGGCCTCGTGGGCGGACGAGAGACCCAGTACTTC. Its translation is CSADGLGLVGGRETQYF.

With regard to this clonotype: The junction shows a germline mismatch at one end, possibly a read error. The chain employs TRBV6-5 and TRBJ2-1; 8 positions agree with TRBD2. The V gene's germline CDR1 is MNHEY and CDR2 SVGAGI. The CDR3 extends over 13 amino acids. The CDR3 reads CTSSAGTRSEQFF. The CDR3 bases are TGTACCAGCAGTGCCGGGACTAGGAGTGAGCAGTTCTTC.

This rearrangement joins TRBV7-9 to TRBJ1-6; TRBD1 matches 7 bases. The CDR3 runs to 14 residues. The V gene's germline CDR1 is SEHNR and CDR2 FQNEAQ (reference sequence). The V and J ends lost 3 bases and 7 bases, in that order; junction bases with no gene match: 3. The CDR3 region has the DNA TGTGCCAGCAGCTTGTGGACAGGCAATTCACCCCTCCACTTT. Translating gives CASSLWTGNSPLHF.

This clonotype showed up just a few times. The chain links TRBV28 to TRBJ1-5, with 7 bases lining up with TRBD1. The CDR3 sequence is 14 residues long. V shed 4 bases, J shed 7 bases, and the junction held 7 bases outside the gene matches. Germline CDR1 is MDHEN and CDR2 is SYDVKM. CDR3 sequence: CASSWRGQQQPQHF. CDR3 sequence (DNA): TGTGCCAGCAGTTGGAGGGGGCAGCAGCAGCCCCAGCATTTT.

This clonotype was observed many times. This chain connects TRBV28 to TRBJ1-1, with D possibly being TRBD1 (5 bases). V lost 7 bases to trimming and J lost 0 bases, with 12 bases between them. This CDR3 spans 14 amino acids. Germline values: CDR1 MDHEN, CDR2 SYDVKM. CDR3 residues: CASNPRGVNTEAFF. CDR3 in DNA: TGTGCCAGCAACCCACGGGGGGTGAACACTGAAGCTTTCTTT. The full variable domain, rest sourced from reference TRBV28 and TRBJ1-1, is DVKVTQSSRYLVKRTGEKVFLECVQDMDHENMFWYRQDPGLGLRLIYFSYDVKMKEKGDIPEGYSVSREKKERFSLILESASTNQTSMYLCASNPRGVNTEAFFGQGTRLTVV.

This clonotype came up a few times. V and J are TRBV14 and TRBJ2-3; no firm D call. The V and J ends lost 4 bases and 0 bases respectively, with 11 bases between them. The CDR3 sequence is 15 residues long. Germline lookup yields CDR1 SGHDN and CDR2 FVKESK. CDR3 amino acids: CASSRTPHSTDTQYF. For the CDR3, the DNA is TGTGCCAGCAGCCGTACCCCTCATAGCACAGATACGCAGTATTTT.